This T cell receptor (beta chain) was identified in a study of a mutant IDH1 vaccine in newly diagnosed glioma. Time point: week 47, end of study. Each vaccine dose was 300 ug of mutant IDH1 20-mer peptide, with topical imiquimod. Eight vaccine doses were administered to patients at weeks 1, 3, 5, 7, 11, 15, 19 and 23. Sequencing used immunoSEQ multiplex PCR; TCRdb keeps in-frame clones, though not all of them. The repertoire holds fewer than 95,000 clones, with around four fifths as singletons. Study observations and caveats: No link was apparently found between pseudoprogression and changes in top peripheral T cell clonotypes.

As to this clone: Its antigen is not identified.

Sequences were derived from PBMCs, sampled from a glioma patient whose treatment included an IDH1 peptide vaccine. The TCR was taken from a man between 40 and 49 years old with glioma.

The CDR3 nucleotides are TGTGCCAGCAGCTTGGGGAGCCGAGGGGATCAGCCCCAGCATTTT. Translated, it gives CASSLGSRGDQPQHF. The chain employs TRBV7-2 and TRBJ1-5, with D possibly TRBD1 on 5 matching bases. Per germline, CDR1 SGHTA and CDR2 FQGNSA. V lost 3 bases and J lost 5, with 14 bases in between. The CDR3 is 15 residues long.